This T cell receptor beta chain is from a study of CD8+ T cells in alopecia areata. Sequencing used cDNA as its template, made by extracting RNA and reverse transcribing it. Assay: immunoSEQ multiplex PCR; the TCRdb copy retains only in-frame clones and omits some. The data contain nearly 110,000 clones, 80% to 85% of them singletons. Germline V gene lookup returns CDR1 SEHNR and CDR2 FQNEAQ (reference sequence). The CDR3 sequence is 16 residues long. V was pared by 2 bases and J by 0 bases, with 13 bases between. The treatment is: oral pan-JAK inhibitor, 5-10 mg twice daily. Samples from alopecia areata patients were lesional scalp punch biopsies and peripheral blood.

The J gene is TRBJ1-2, the V gene TRBV7-9; possible D gene TRBD1, 6 bases. This sequence originates from a human donor with alopecia areata. Source: CD8+ T cells sorted from blood, taken at week 24, from a patient treated with tofacitinib. The CDR3 nucleotides are TGTGCCAGCAGCTTACCAGGGGCCGGAGCTAACTATGGCTACACCTTC. This encodes CASSLPGAGANYGYTF.